This TCR beta chain was recovered during a study of T cell repertoires in aging, cancer and after chemotherapy. Study conclusions and caveats: In cancer patients, declining TCR diversity with age involved lost richness and lost evenness.

Multiplex touch-down PCR with TRB-A/B primers amplified rearranged V-D-J TRB sequences. TCRdb ran MiXCR on the multiplex PCR reads and lists one entry per CDR3 protein. The sample has 8,000 to 10,000 distinct CDR3 sequences; around 22% are singletons. Germline assignment: CDR1 MNHEY and CDR2 SVGAGI. There are 15 residues in the CDR3. Germline trimming cut 6 bases from V and 3 bases from J; bases unmatched to any gene: 8. The template was genomic DNA from peripheral blood, not RNA. This clonotype is labeled as medium-sized. Its antigen is unknown. Sequenced sample: blood. The chain uses TRBV6-5 and TRBJ2-3, with 8 bases aligning to TRBD2. The clonotype originates from a human donor in good health. The CDR3 sequence: CASRATSVSTDTQYF. CDR3 DNA: TGTGCCAGCAGAGCGACTAGCGTTAGTACAGATACGCAGTATTTT.